The 16 T cell receptor beta chains given below trace back to one sample, sequenced in a study of human T cells and chemical hapten exposure. Time point specified: pre-sensitization, week 0. Described treatment: therapeutic diphenylcyclopropenone sensitization with weekly scalp DPC. TCRdb re-analysed the RACE reads in MiXCR, keeping a single row per CDR3 protein. The table lists 50,000 to 70,000 distinct CDR3 sequences, roughly 10% of them singletons. Sample: whole blood, taken in connection with sensitization to the hapten diphenylcyclopropenone (DPC). These receptors originate from a man between 40 and 49 years old with alopecia areata. Some clones in this sample may be carry-over from other donors' samples.

The rearrangement links TRBV27 to TRBJ1-6; a possible D gene is TRBD1 (5 bases). With 5 bases removed from V and 6 bases from J, the gap between germline ends came to 17 bases. The length of the CDR3 is 16 residues. Germline CDR1 MNHEY, CDR2 SMNVEV (reference sequence). The CDR3 is CASSPIHRRGNSPLHF. In DNA form, the CDR3 reads TGTGCCAGCAGTCCGATTCACAGGCGGGGTAATTCACCCCTCCACTTT.

This clonotype was counted ten times or more. V is TRBV14 and J is TRBJ2-1; D is perhaps TRBD2 (7 bases). V was shortened by 1 base and J by 0 bases, with 19 bases between the two germline ends. CDR1 SGHDN and CDR2 FVKESK come from the germline V gene. CDR3 length: 19 amino acids. This CDR3 is CASSQARLGGLNSYNEQFF. As DNA, the CDR3 is TGTGCCAGCAGCCAAGCCCGGCTGGGGGGGCTAAACTCCTACAATGAGCAGTTCTTC.

This clonotype was observed a few times. V is TRBV5-4 and J is TRBJ2-6; TRBD1 or TRBD2 may be the D gene (5 bases each). With 1 base removed from V and 2 bases from J, the gap between germline ends came to 7 bases. The CDR3 totals 15 residues. The germline CDR1 and CDR2 sequences are SGHNT and YYREEE (reference sequence). The CDR3 region has the DNA TGTGCCAGCAGCTTGACGGGACCTGGGGCCAACGTCCTGACTTTC. Amino acid sequence: CASSLTGPGANVLTF.

About this clonotype: At one end the junction does not follow the germline gene, possibly because of a read error. This chain uses TRBV9 with TRBJ1-3, with D unresolved. Looked up from germline, CDR1 is SGDLS and CDR2 is YYNGEE. The CDR3 is 14 residues long. The DNA of the CDR3 is TGTGCCAGCACCCGTAGTGGCTCTGGAAACACAATATATTTT. Amino acids: CASTRSGSGNTIYF. Complete variable domain (other parts from reference TRBV9 and TRBJ1-3): DSGVTQTPKHLITATGQRVTLRCSPRSGDLSVYWYQQSLDQGLQFLIQYYNGEERAKGNILERFSAQQFPDLHSELNLSSLELGDSALYFCASTRSGSGNTIYFGEGSWLTVV.

This clonotype was detected many times. V gene TRBV28 combines with J gene TRBJ2-7; TRBD2 might be the D (6 bases). V was pared by 6 bases and J by 0 bases, with 18 bases between. The CDR3 consists of 16 residues. Germline values: CDR1 MDHEN, CDR2 SYDVKM. The CDR3 sequence is CASSPSVGGFSYEQYF. In DNA, the CDR3 is TGTGCCAGCAGCCCCTCTGTGGGAGGCTTCTCCTACGAGCAGTACTTC. Full variable domain (missing parts from reference TRBV28 and TRBJ2-7): DVKVTQSSRYLVKRTGEKVFLECVQDMDHENMFWYRQDPGLGLRLIYFSYDVKMKEKGDIPEGYSVSREKKERFSLILESASTNQTSMYLCASSPSVGGFSYEQYFGPGTRLTVT.

This chain links TRBV5-1 with TRBJ2-1, with TRBD2 matching over 10 bases. Germline assignment: CDR1 SGHRS and CDR2 YFSETQ. The CDR3 spans 15 residues. V lost 5 bases and J lost 9; bases outside the gene matches: 11. Written as DNA, the CDR3 is TGCGCCAGCAGATTCGGAGCTAGCGGGAGTATTGAGCAGTTCTTC. Amino acids: CASRFGASGSIEQFF.

This clonotype occurred many times. This chain connects TRBV7-3 to TRBJ2-1; TRBD2 aligns across 7 bases. Germline lookup yields CDR1 SGHTA and CDR2 FQGTGA. The CDR3 extends over 14 amino acids. With 5 bases clipped from V and 4 bases from J, the junction kept 5 bases outside the gene matches. The CDR3 nucleotides are TGTGCCAGCAGCGGGGCTAGCGGTTACAATGAGCAGTTCTTC. Protein sequence: CASSGASGYNEQFF.

This clonotype was seen more than once but under ten times. The chain's CDR3 is CASSFQGTSPTDTQYF. The CDR3, as DNA: TGTGCCAGCAGCTTCCAAGGGACTTCCCCCACAGATACGCAGTATTTT. J is TRBJ2-3 and V is TRBV7-2; possibly TRBD2 for D (6 bases). V shed 3 bases and J shed 2 bases, with 15 bases lying between them. Germline-derived CDR1 and CDR2 are SGHTA and FQGNSA. The CDR3 consists of 16 residues. Full variable domain (rest looked up from reference TRBV7-2 and TRBJ2-3): GAGVSQSPSNKVTEKGKDVELRCDPISGHTALYWYRQSLGQGLEFLIYFQGNSAPDKSGLPSDRFSAERTGGSVSTLTIQRTQQEDSAVYLCASSFQGTSPTDTQYFGPGTRLTVL.

This clonotype was picked up a small number of times. The chain employs TRBV28 and TRBJ2-7; D gene unclear. The V end was cut by 4 bases, the J end by 4 bases, with 8 bases between. The V gene's germline CDR1 is MDHEN and CDR2 SYDVKM. The CDR3 is 12 residues long. The CDR3 region has the DNA TGTGCCAGCAGTTCCTCCCGGTACGAGCAGTACTTC. As protein: CASSSSRYEQYF.

This rearrangement joins TRBV5-5 to TRBJ2-1, with 8 nucleotides matching TRBD1. V lost 4 bases to trimming and J lost 8 bases; unmatched junction nucleotides: 2. Per the germline V gene, CDR1 is SGHKS and CDR2 is YYEKEE (reference sequence). The length of the CDR3 is 12 residues. CDR3 nucleotide sequence: TGTGCCAGCAGCCCGGACAGGGATGAGCAGTTCTTC. Protein: CASSPDRDEQFF. Using reference TRBV5-5 and TRBJ2-1 for the parts outside the CDR3, the full variable domain is DAGVTQSPTHLIKTRGQQVTLRCSPISGHKSVSWYQQVLGQGPQFIFQYYEKEERGRGNFPDRFSARQFPNYSSELNVNALLLGDSALYLCASSPDRDEQFFGPGTRLTVL.

The genes are TRBV2 and TRBJ1-2, with no clear D. Germline lookup yields CDR1 SNHLY and CDR2 FYNNEI. There are 14 residues in the CDR3. The V end was cut by 7 bases, the J end by 7 bases, with 19 bases between. The CDR3 DNA reads as TGTGCCAGCAACCTAATAAGTGAATTCAGTGGCTACACCTTC. This gives the protein CASNLISEFSGYTF.

The chain joins TRBV28 to TRBJ1-5; D might be TRBD1 (6 bases). Germline CDR1 is MDHEN and CDR2 is SYDVKM. The CDR3 runs 12 residues. V gave up 6 bases and J gave up 5 bases, with 8 bases separating them. CDR3 in DNA: TGTGCCAGCAGGGGGGGCGATCAGCCCCAGCATTTT. Protein product: CASRGGDQPQHF.

In this sample, this clonotype turned up once. The genes are TRBV7-2 and TRBJ2-7; TRBD2 aligns across 12 bases. CDR1 SGHTA and CDR2 FQGNSA come from the germline V gene. The V and J ends lost 4 bases and 3 bases, in that order; junction bases with no gene match: 4. There are 15 residues in the CDR3. Written as DNA, the CDR3 is TGTGCCAGCAGCTCGGGACTAGCGGGTAACTACGAGCAGTACTTC. Protein sequence: CASSSGLAGNYEQYF.

With regard to this clonotype: A read error may be the cause here, since a much bigger clone is one base away. The V call is TRBV7-2, the J call TRBJ2-7, with D hard to call. Germline CDR1 SGHTA, CDR2 FQGNSA. The CDR3 is 12 residues long. Trimming cost V 9 bases and J 6 bases, with 15 bases left between them. CDR3 DNA: TGTGCCAGTGGCAAAGGGCCACGCGAGCAGTACTTC. As protein: CASGKGPREQYF. Combining the CDR3 with reference TRBV7-2 and TRBJ2-7 gives the whole variable domain GAGVSQSPSNKVTEKGKDVELRCDPISGHTALYWYRQSLGQGLEFLIYFQGNSAPDKSGLPSDRFSAERTGGSVSTLTIQRTQQEDSAVYLCASGKGPREQYFGPGTRLTVT.

This clonotype has more than one count but fewer than ten. V gene TRBV6-1 combines with J gene TRBJ2-7; perhaps TRBD2 as D (5 bases). The V end lost 0 bases, the J end lost 3 bases, and 15 bases lay between the germline ends. This CDR3 spans 16 amino acids. Germline assignment: CDR1 MNHNS and CDR2 SASEGT. The CDR3 here is CASSEAAVEGSYEQYF. As DNA, the CDR3 is TGTGCCAGCAGTGAAGCCGCGGTAGAAGGGAGCTACGAGCAGTACTTC.

The sample holds many counts of this clonotype. V usage is TRBV7-9 and J usage is TRBJ2-5, with D possibly being TRBD1 or TRBD2 (5 bases each). Germline loops: CDR1 SEHNR, CDR2 FQNEAQ (reference sequence). Trimming stripped 0 bases from V and 1 base from J, with 12 bases between. The CDR3 loop spans 16 amino acids. The CDR3 bases are TGTGCCAGCAGCTTAGCGGGCAGGGACGTCCAAGAGACCCAGTACTTC. It yields the protein CASSLAGRDVQETQYF.